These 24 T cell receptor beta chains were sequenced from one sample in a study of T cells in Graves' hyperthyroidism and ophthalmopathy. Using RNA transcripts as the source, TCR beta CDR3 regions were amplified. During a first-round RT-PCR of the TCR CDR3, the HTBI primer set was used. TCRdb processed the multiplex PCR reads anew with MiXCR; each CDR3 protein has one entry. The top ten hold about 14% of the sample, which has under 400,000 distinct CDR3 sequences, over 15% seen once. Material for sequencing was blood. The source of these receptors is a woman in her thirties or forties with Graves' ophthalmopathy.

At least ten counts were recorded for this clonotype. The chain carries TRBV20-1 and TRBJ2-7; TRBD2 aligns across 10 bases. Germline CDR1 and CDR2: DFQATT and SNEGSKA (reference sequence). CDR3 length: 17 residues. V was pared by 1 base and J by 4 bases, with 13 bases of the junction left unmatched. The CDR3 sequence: CSARGGSGTSEIYEQYF. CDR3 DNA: TGCAGTGCTAGAGGGGGGAGCGGGACTAGCGAGATTTACGAGCAGTACTTC.

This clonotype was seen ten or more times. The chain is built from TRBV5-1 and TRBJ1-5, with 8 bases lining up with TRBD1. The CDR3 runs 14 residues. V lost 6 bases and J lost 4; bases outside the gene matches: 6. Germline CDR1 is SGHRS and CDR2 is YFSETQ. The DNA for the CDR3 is TGCGCCAGCAAAGGGACAGGCCCTAATCAGCCCCAGCATTTT. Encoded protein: CASKGTGPNQPQHF.

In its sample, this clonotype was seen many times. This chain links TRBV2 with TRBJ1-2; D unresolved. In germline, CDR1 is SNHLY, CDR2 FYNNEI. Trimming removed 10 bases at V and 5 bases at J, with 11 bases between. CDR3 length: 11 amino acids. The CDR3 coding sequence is TGTGCCATCGTACGCTTATATGGCTACACCTTC. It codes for CAIVRLYGYTF.

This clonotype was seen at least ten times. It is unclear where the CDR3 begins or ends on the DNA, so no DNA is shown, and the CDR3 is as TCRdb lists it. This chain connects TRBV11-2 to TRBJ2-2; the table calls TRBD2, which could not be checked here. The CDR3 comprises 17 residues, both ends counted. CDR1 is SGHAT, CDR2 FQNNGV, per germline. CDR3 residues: CASSFGPGLGKSGELFF.

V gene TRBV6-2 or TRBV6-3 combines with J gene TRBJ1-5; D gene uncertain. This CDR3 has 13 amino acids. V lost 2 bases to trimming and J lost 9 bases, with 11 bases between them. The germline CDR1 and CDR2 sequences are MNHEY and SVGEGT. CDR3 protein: CASSYPPNLPQHF. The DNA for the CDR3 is TGTGCCAGCAGTTACCCCCCTAATTTGCCCCAGCATTTT.

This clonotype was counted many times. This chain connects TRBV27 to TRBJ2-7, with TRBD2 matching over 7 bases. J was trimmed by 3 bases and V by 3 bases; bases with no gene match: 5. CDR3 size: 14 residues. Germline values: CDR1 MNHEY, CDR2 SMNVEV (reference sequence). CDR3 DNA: TGTGCCAGCAGTTTCGGGGGAGGGTACTACGAGCAGTACTTC. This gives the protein CASSFGGGYYEQYF.

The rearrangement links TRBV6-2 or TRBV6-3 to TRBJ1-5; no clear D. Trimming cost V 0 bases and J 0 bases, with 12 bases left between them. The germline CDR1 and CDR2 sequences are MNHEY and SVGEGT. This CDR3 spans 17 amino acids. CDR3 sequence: CASSYSRVSDSNQPQHF. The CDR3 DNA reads TGTGCCAGCAGTTACTCGAGGGTTTCAGATAGCAATCAGCCCCAGCATTTT.

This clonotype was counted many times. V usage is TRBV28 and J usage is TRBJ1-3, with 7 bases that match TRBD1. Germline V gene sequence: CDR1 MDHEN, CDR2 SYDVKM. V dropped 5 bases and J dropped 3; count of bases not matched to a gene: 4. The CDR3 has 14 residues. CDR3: CASSRGLGGNTIYF. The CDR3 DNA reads TGTGCCAGCAGTAGGGGGCTGGGTGGAAACACCATATATTTT.

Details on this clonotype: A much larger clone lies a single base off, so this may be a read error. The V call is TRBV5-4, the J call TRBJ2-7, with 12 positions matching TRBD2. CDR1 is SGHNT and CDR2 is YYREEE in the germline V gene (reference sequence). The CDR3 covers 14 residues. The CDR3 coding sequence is TGTGTCAGCAGCTTGAGACTAGCGGGAGACGAGCAGTACTTC. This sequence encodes CVSSLRLAGDEQYF.

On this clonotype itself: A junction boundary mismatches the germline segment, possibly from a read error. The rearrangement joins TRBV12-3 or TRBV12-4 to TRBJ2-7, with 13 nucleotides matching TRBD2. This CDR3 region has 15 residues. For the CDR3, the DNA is TGTGGCAGCAGCCCCGGGACTAGCGGGAAGTACGAGCAGTACTTC. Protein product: CGSSPGTSGKYEQYF.

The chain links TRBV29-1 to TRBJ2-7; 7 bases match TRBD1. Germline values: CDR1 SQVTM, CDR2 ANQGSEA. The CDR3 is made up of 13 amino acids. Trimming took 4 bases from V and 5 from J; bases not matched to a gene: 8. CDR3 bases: TGCAGCGTTGGTTCGGGACAGCTCCACGAGCAGTACTTC. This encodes CSVGSGQLHEQYF.

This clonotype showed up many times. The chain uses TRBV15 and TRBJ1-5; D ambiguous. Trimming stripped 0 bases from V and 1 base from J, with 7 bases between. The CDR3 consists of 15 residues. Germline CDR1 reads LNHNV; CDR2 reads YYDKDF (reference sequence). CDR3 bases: TGTGCCACCAGCAGAGAACGGGAAAGCAATCAGCCCCAGCATTTT. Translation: CATSRERESNQPQHF.

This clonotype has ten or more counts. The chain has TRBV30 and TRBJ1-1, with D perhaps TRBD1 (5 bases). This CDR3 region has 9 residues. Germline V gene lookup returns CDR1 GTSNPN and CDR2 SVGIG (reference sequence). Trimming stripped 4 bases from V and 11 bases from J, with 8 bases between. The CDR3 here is CAWNRGAFF. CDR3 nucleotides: TGTGCCTGGAACCGGGGGGCTTTCTTT.

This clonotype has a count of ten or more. CDR3 amino acids: CASSAAPPQARGGELFF. The CDR3 nucleotides read TGTGCCAGCAGTGCCGCCCCCCCCCAGGCCCGAGGGGGGGAGCTGTTTTTT. The chain employs TRBV27 and TRBJ2-2; D is possibly TRBD2 (5 bases). The V end lost 5 bases, the J end lost 8 bases, and 24 bases lay between the germline ends. CDR1 and CDR2 from the germline V gene are MNHEY and SMNVEV (reference sequence). CDR3 size: 17 residues.

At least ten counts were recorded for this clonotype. CDR3 nucleotides: TGTGCCAGTAGTATGGACAGGGCAACTGAAGCTTTCTTT. Its translation is CASSMDRATEAFF. The chain has TRBV19 and TRBJ1-1, with 8 nucleotides matching TRBD1. The CDR3 has 13 residues. Looked up from germline, CDR1 is LNHDA and CDR2 is SQIVND (reference sequence). Trimming cost V 3 bases and J 5 bases; bases outside gene matches: 2.

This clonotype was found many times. CDR3 DNA sequence: TGTGCCAGCAGCTTAGTGGGGTACTACGAGCAGTACTTC. Its protein is CASSLVGYYEQYF. This rearrangement joins TRBV7-2 to TRBJ2-7; D is ambiguous. V was cut by 1 base and J by 3 bases, with 7 bases left in between. Germline CDR1 is SGHTA and CDR2 is FQGNSA. CDR3 length: 13 amino acids.

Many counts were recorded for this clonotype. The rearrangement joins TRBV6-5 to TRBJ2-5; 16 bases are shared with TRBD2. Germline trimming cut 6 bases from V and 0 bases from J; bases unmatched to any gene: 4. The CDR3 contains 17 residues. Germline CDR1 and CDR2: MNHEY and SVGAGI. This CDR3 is CASSRGLAGGYQETQYF. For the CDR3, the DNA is TGTGCCAGCAGCAGGGGACTAGCGGGAGGGTACCAAGAGACCCAGTACTTC.

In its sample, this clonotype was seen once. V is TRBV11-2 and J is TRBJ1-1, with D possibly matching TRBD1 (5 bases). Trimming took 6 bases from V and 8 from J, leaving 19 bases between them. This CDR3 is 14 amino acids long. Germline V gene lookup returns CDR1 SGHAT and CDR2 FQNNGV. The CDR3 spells CASRQLAGPVEAFF. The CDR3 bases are TGTGCCAGCAGACAACTCGCGGGACCAGTGGAAGCTTTCTTT.

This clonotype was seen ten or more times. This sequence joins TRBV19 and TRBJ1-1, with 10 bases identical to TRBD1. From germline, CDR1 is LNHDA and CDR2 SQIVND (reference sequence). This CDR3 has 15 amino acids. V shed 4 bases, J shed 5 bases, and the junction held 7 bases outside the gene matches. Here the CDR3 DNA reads TGTGCCAGTAGTACGCGGGACAGGGGATGGACTGAAGCTTTCTTT. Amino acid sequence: CASSTRDRGWTEAFF.

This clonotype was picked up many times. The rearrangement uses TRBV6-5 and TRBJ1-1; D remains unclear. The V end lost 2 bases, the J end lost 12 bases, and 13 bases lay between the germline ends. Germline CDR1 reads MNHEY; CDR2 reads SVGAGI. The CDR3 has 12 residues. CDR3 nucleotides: TGTGCCAGCAGTTACGGGCCCCCGGAAACTTTCTTT. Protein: CASSYGPPETFF.

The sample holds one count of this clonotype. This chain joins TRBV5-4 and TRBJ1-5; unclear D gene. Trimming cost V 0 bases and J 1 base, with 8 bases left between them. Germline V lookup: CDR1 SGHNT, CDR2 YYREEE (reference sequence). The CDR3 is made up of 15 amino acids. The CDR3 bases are TGTGCCAGCAGCTTGGATTCGGGAAGCAATCAGCCCCAGCATTTT. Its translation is CASSLDSGSNQPQHF.

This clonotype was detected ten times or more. CDR3 sequence (DNA): TGTGCCAGCAGCAGAGGGACAGGGGTTAATTCACCCCTCCACTTT. Amino acids: CASSRGTGVNSPLHF. V is TRBV6-1 and J is TRBJ1-6, with 10 bases that match TRBD1. The germline V gene has CDR1 MNHNS and CDR2 SASEGT. The V and J ends lost 6 bases and 6 bases, in that order; junction bases with no gene match: 5. The CDR3 has 15 residues.

The CDR3 region has the DNA TGTGCCAGCAGTCCACAGATCTATGGCTACACCTTC. Amino acids: CASSPQIYGYTF. The chain employs TRBV28 and TRBJ1-2; D unclear. The CDR3 runs 12 residues. Deletions cut 5 bases from V and 4 bases from J, with 8 bases between. Germline CDR1 MDHEN, CDR2 SYDVKM.

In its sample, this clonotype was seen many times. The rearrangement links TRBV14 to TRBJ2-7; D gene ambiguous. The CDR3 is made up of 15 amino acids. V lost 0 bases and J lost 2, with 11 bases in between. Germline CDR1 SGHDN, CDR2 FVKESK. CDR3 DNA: TGTGCCAGCAGCCAAGAATCCCACCCCACCTACGAGCAGTACTTC. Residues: CASSQESHPTYEQYF.